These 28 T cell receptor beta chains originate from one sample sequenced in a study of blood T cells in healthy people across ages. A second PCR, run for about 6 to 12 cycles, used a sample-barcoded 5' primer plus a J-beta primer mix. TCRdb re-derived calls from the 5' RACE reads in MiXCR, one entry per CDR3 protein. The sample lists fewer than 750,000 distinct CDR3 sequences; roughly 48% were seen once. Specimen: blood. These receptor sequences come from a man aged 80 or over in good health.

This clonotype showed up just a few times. The CDR3 loop is CSAELPTITDTQYF. CDR3 sequence (DNA): TGCAGTGCTGAACTACCGACCATCACAGATACGCAGTATTTT. The chain combines TRBV20-1 with TRBJ2-3; the D is unclear. The germline V gene has CDR1 DFQATT and CDR2 SNEGSKA (reference sequence). The V gene lost 5 bases and the J gene lost 2 bases, with 14 bases spanning the gap. The CDR3 has 14 residues.

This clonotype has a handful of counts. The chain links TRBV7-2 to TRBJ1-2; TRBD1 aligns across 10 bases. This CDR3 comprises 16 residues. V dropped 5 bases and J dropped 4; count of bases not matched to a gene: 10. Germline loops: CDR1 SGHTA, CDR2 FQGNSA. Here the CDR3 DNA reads TGTGCCAGCAGCCCGCCGACAGGGGGCATTATCTATGGCTACACCTTC. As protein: CASSPPTGGIIYGYTF. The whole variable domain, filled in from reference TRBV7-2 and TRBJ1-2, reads GAGVSQSPSNKVTEKGKDVELRCDPISGHTALYWYRQSLGQGLEFLIYFQGNSAPDKSGLPSDRFSAERTGGSVSTLTIQRTQQEDSAVYLCASSPPTGGIIYGYTFGSGTRLTVV.

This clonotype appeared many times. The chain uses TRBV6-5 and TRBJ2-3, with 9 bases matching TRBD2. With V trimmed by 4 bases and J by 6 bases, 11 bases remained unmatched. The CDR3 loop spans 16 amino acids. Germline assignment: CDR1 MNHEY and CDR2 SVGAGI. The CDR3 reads CASSSLAGAREDTQYF. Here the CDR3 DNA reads TGTGCCAGCAGTTCACTAGCGGGCGCGCGGGAGGATACGCAGTATTTT.

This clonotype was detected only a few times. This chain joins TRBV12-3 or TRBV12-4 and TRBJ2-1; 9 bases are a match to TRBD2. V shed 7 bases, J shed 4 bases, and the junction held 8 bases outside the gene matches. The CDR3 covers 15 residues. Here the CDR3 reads CASKTGTSNYNEQFF. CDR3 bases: TGTGCCAGCAAAACCGGGACTAGCAATTACAATGAGCAGTTCTTC.

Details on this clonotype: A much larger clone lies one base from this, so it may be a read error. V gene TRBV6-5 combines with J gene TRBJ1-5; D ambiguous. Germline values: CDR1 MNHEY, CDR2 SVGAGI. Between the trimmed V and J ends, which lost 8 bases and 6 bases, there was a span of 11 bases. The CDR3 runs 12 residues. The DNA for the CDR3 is TGTGCCAGCGACGAGGGTAGTCAGCCCCAGCATTTT. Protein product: CASDEGSQPQHF.

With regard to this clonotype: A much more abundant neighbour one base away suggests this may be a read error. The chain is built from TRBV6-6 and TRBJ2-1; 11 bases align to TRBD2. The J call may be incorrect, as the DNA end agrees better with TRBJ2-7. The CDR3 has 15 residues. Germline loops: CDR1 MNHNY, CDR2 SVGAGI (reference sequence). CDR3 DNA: TGTGCCAGCATAGGGGGACTAGCGGCCTACAATGAGCAGTACTTC. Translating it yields CASIGGLAAYNEQYF.

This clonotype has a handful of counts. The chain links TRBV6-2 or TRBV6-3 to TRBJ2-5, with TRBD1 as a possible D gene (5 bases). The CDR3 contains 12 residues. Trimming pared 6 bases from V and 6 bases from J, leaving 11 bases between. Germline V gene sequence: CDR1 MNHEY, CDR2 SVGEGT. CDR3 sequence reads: CASSLGAKTQYF. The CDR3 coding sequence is TGTGCCAGCAGCTTAGGGGCGAAGACCCAGTACTTC.

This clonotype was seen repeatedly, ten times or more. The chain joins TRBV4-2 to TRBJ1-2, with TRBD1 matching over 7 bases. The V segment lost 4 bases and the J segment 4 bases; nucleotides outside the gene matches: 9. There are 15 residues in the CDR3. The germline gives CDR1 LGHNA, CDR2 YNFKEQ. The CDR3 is CASSPGGGGVYGYTF. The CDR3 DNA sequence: TGTGCCAGCAGCCCCGGGGGAGGGGGCGTCTATGGCTACACCTTC.

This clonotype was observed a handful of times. CDR3 loop: CASSLMRQLQETQYF. CDR3 in DNA: TGTGCCAGCAGCCTTATGCGACAGTTACAAGAGACCCAGTACTTC. The chain couples TRBV7-2 to TRBJ2-5; perhaps TRBD1 as D (5 bases). V lost 5 bases and J lost 2, with 15 bases in between. Germline V gene sequence: CDR1 SGHTA, CDR2 FQGNSA. The CDR3 runs 15 residues.

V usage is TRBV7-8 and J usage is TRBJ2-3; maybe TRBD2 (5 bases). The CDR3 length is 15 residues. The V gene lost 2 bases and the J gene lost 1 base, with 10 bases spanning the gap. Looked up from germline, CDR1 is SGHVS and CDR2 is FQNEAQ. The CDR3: CASSLPVGGTDTQYF. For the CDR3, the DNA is TGTGCCAGCAGCTTACCCGTCGGGGGCACAGATACGCAGTATTTT.

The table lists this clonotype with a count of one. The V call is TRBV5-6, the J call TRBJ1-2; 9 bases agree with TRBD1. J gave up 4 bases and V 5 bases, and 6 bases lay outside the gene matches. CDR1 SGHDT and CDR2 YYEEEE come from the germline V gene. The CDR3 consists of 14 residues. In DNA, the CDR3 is TGTGCCAGCAGGCCACAGGGGGCCCGCTATGGCTACACCTTC. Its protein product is CASRPQGARYGYTF.

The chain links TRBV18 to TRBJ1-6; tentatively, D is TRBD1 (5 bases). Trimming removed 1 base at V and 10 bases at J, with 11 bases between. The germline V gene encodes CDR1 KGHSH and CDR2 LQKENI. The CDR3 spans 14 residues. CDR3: CASSPLEGRSPLHF. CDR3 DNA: TGTGCCAGCTCACCACTGGAGGGGCGGTCACCCCTCCACTTT.

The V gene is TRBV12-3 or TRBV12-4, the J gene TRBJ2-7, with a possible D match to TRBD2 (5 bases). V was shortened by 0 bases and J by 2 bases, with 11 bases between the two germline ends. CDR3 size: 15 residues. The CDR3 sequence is CASSLAGASPYEQYF. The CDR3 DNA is TGTGCCAGCAGTTTAGCGGGAGCGAGCCCCTACGAGCAGTACTTC.

The CDR3 DNA sequence: TGTGCCAGCAGCTGGGGGTACATTGACTATGGCTACACCTTC. Translating it yields CASSWGYIDYGYTF. The chain uses TRBV12-3 or TRBV12-4 and TRBJ1-2, with D perhaps matching TRBD1 (5 bases). The CDR3 contains 14 residues. The V gene lost 6 bases and the J gene lost 3 bases, with 14 bases spanning the gap.

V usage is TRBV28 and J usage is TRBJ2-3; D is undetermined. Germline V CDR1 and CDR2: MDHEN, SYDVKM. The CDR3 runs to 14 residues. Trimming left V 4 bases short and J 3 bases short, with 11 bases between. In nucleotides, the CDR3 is TGTGCCAGCAGTTCGGTGGCCCAGACAGATACGCAGTATTTT. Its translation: CASSSVAQTDTQYF.

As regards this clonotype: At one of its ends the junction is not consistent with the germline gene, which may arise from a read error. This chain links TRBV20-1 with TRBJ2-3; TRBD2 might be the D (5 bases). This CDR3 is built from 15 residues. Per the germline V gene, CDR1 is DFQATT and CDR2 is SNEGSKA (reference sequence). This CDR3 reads CSTRDASAGGDTQYF. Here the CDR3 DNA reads TGCAGTACTAGAGATGCGAGCGCCGGCGGGGATACGCAGTATTTT.

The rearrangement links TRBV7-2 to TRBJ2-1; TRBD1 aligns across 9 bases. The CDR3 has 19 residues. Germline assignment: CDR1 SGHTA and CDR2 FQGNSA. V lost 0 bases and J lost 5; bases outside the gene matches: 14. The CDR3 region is CASSLALGTGSRADNEQFF. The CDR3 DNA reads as TGTGCCAGCAGCTTAGCGCTTGGGACAGGGAGCAGGGCCGACAATGAGCAGTTCTTC.

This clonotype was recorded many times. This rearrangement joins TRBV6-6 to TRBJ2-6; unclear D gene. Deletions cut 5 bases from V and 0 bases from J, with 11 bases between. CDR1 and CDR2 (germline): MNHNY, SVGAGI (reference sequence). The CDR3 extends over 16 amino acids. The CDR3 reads CASSLNQASGANVLTF. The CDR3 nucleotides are TGTGCCAGCAGTCTAAATCAGGCCTCTGGGGCCAACGTCCTGACTTTC.

CDR3 sequence reads: CASSRNLAGGSYEQYF. CDR3 in DNA: TGCGCCAGCAGCCGGAACCTAGCGGGGGGCTCCTACGAGCAGTACTTC. This chain joins TRBV4-1 and TRBJ2-7, with 11 bases lining up with TRBD2. CDR3 size: 16 residues. Germline CDR1 MGHRA, CDR2 YSYEKL. V was clipped by 4 bases and J by 0 bases; unmatched bases: 5.

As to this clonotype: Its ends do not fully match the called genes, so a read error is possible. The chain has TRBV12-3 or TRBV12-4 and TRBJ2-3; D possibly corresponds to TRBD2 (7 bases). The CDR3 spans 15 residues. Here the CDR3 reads CASSLGRGGADAQYF. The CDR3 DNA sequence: TGTGCCAGCAGTTTGGGCAGAGGGGGGGCAGATGCGCAGTATTTT.

The CDR3 coding sequence is TGCAGCGCCGGGGGTGGGGCAGGGGGTGAAAAACTGTTTTTT. This gives the protein CSAGGGAGGEKLFF. V usage is TRBV29-1 and J usage is TRBJ1-4, with 7 nucleotides matching TRBD1. The germline gives CDR1 SQVTM, CDR2 ANQGSEA. With V trimmed by 7 bases and J by 7 bases, 12 bases remained unmatched. This CDR3 comprises 14 residues.

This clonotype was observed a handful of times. In DNA, the CDR3 is TGTGCCAGCAGCTCACCAGGGGGCCCAGACAATGAGCAGTTCTTC. Protein product: CASSSPGGPDNEQFF. The V and J genes are TRBV7-9 and TRBJ2-1; 8 bases line up with TRBD1. V dropped 4 bases and J dropped 5; count of bases not matched to a gene: 7. The CDR3 consists of 15 residues. Germline CDR1 SEHNR, CDR2 FQNEAQ (reference sequence).

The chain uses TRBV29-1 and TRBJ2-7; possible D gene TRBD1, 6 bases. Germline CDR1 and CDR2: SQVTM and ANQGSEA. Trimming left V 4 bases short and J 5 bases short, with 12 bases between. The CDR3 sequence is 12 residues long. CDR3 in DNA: TGCAGCGTTGGGAGCAGGGGTCACGAGCAGTACTTC. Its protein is CSVGSRGHEQYF.

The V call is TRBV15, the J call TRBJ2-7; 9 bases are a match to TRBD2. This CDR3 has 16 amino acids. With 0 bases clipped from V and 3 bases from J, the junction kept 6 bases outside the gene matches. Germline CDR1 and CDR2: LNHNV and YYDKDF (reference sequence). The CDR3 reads CATSREAGGYGYEQYF. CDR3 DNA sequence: TGTGCCACCAGCAGAGAGGCGGGAGGGTATGGCTACGAGCAGTACTTC.

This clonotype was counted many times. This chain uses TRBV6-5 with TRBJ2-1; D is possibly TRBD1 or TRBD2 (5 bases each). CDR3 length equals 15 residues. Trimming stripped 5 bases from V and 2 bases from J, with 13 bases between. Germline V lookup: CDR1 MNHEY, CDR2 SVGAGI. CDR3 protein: CASSRREGPYNEQFF. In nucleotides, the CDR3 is TGTGCCAGCAGTCGCCGAGAGGGACCCTACAATGAGCAGTTCTTC.

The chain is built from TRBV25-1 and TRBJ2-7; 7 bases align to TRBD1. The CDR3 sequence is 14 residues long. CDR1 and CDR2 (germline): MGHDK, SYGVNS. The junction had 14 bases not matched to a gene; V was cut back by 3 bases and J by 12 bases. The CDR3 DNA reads TGTGCCAGCAGTGAGTCGGGCAGGGGGTCGGCAACGTACTTC. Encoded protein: CASSESGRGSATYF.

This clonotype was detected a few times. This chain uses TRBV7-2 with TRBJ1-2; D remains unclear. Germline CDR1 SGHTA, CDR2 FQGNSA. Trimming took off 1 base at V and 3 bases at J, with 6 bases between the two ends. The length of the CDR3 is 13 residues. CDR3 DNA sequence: TGTGCCAGCAGCTTAGGGCCGGACTATGGCTACACCTTC. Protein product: CASSLGPDYGYTF.

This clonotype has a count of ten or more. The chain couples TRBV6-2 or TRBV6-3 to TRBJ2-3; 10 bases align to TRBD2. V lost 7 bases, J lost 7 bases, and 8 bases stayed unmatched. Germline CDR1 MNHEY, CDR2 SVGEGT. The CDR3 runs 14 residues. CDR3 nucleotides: TGTGCCAGCAAACTAGCGGGGAACGAACATACGCAGTATTTT. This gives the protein CASKLAGNEHTQYF.